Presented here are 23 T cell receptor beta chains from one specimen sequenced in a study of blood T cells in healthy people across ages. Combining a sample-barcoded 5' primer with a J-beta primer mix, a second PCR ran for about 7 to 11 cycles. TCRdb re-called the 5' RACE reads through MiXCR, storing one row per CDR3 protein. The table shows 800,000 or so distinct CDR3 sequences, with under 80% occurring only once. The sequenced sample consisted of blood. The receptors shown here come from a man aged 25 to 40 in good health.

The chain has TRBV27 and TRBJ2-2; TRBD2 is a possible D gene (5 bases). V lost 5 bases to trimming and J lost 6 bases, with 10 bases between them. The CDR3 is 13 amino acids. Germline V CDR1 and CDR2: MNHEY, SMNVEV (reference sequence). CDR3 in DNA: TGTGCCAGCAGTGTACTGAGGGCCGGGGAGCTGTTTTTT. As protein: CASSVLRAGELFF.

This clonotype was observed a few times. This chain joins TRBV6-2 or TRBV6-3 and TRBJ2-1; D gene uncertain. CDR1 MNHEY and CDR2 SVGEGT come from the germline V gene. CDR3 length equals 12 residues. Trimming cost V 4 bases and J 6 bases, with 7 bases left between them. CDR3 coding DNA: TGTGCCAGCAGTTGGGTATTCAATGAGCAGTTCTTC. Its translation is CASSWVFNEQFF.

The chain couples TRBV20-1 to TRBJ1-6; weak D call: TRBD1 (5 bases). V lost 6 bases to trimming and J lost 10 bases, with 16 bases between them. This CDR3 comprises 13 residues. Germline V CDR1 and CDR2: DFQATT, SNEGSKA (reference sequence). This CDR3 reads CSAQGGEKSPLHF. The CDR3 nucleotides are TGCAGTGCCCAAGGAGGGGAGAAATCACCCCTCCACTTT.

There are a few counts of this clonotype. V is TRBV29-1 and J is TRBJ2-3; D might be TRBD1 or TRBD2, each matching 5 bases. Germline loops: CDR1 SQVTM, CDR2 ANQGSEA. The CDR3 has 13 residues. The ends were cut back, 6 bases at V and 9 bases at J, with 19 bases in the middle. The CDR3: CSVLVQARGTQYF. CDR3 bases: TGCAGCGTCCTTGTACAGGCCCGAGGGACGCAGTATTTT.

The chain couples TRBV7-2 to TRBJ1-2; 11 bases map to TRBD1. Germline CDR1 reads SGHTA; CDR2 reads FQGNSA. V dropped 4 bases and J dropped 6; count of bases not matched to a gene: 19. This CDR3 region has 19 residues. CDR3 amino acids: CASSWAPPGQGVPMDGYTF. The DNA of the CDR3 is TGTGCCAGCAGCTGGGCGCCCCCGGGACAGGGGGTACCTATGGATGGCTACACCTTC. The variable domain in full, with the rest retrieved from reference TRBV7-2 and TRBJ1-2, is GAGVSQSPSNKVTEKGKDVELRCDPISGHTALYWYRQSLGQGLEFLIYFQGNSAPDKSGLPSDRFSAERTGGSVSTLTIQRTQQEDSAVYLCASSWAPPGQGVPMDGYTFGSGTRLTVV.

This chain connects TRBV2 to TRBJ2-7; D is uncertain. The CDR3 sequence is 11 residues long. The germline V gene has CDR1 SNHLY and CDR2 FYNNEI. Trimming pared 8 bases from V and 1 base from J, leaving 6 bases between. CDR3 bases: TGTGCCAGCCACACGTCCTACGAGCAGTACTTC. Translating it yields CASHTSYEQYF.

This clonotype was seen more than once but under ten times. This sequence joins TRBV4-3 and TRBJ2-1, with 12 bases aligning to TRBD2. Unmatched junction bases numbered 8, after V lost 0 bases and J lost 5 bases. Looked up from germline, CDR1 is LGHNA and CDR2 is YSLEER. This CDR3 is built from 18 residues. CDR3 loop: CASSQDRTSGVLHNEQFF. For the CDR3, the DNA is TGCGCCAGCAGCCAAGATAGGACTAGCGGGGTCTTACACAATGAGCAGTTCTTC.

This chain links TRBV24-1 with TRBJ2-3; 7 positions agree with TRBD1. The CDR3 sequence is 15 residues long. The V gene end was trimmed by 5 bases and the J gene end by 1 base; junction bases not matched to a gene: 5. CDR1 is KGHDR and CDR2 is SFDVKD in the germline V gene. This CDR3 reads CATSAGGRGTDTQYF. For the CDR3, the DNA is TGTGCCACCAGTGCAGGGGGAAGGGGCACAGATACGCAGTATTTT.

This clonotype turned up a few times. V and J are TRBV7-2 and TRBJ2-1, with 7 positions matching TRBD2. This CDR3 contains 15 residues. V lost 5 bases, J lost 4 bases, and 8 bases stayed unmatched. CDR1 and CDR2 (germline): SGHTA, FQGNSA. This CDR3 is CASSDGIGGYNEQFF. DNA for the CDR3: TGTGCCAGCAGCGACGGGATCGGGGGGTACAATGAGCAGTTCTTC. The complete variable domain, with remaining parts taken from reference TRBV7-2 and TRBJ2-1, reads GAGVSQSPSNKVTEKGKDVELRCDPISGHTALYWYRQSLGQGLEFLIYFQGNSAPDKSGLPSDRFSAERTGGSVSTLTIQRTQQEDSAVYLCASSDGIGGYNEQFFGPGTRLTVL.

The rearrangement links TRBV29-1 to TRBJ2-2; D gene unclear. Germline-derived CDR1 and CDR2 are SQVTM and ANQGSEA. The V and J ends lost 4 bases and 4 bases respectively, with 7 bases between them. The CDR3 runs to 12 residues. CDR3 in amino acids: CSVVGGTGELFF. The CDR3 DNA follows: TGCAGCGTTGTCGGTGGCACCGGGGAGCTGTTTTTT.

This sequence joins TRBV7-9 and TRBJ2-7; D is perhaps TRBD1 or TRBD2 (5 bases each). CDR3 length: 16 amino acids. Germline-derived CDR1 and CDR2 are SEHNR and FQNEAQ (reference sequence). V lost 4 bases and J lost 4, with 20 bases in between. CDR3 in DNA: TGTGCCAGCAGCTCTTCGGGGCAGTCACCGGTTTACGAGCAGTACTTC. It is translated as CASSSSGQSPVYEQYF.

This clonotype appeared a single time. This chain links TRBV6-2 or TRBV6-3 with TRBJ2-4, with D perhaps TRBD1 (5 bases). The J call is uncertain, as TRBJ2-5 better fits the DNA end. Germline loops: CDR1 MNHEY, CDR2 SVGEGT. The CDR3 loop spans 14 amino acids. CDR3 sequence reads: CASSWGRTEETQYF. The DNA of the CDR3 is TGTGCCAGCAGTTGGGGCAGAACTGAAGAGACCCAGTACTTC.

The CDR3 sequence is CASSLDAGGHGYEQYF. The CDR3 region has the DNA TGTGCCAGCAGCTTAGATGCGGGAGGGCACGGCTACGAGCAGTACTTC. V is TRBV7-6 and J is TRBJ2-7; 9 bases are shared with TRBD2. Germline V gene data show CDR1 as SGHVS and CDR2 as FNYEAQ. The CDR3 length is 16 residues. The V segment lost 1 base and the J segment 3 bases; nucleotides outside the gene matches: 7.

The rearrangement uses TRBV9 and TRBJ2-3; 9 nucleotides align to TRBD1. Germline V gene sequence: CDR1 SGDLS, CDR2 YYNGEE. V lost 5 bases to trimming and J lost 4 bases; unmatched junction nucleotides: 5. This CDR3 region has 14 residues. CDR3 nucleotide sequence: TGTGCCAGCAGAGATACAGGGGGCTCAGATACGCAGTATTTT. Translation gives CASRDTGGSDTQYF.

Here the CDR3 reads CASSQATGNNEQFF. Here the CDR3 DNA reads TGCGCCAGCAGCCAAGCGACAGGGAACAATGAGCAGTTCTTC. The chain couples TRBV4-3 to TRBJ2-1, with TRBD1 matching 7 bases. Trimming removed 1 base from V and 5 bases from J; junction bases left unmatched: 2. Per the germline V gene, CDR1 is LGHNA and CDR2 is YSLEER. This CDR3 is 14 amino acids long.

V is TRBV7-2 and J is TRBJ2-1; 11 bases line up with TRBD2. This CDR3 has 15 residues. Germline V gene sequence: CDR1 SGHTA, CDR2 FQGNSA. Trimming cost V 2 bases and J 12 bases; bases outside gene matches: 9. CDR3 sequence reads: CASSLYVAGGRMQFF. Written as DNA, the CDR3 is TGTGCCAGCAGCTTATATGTAGCGGGGGGGCGGATGCAGTTCTTC.

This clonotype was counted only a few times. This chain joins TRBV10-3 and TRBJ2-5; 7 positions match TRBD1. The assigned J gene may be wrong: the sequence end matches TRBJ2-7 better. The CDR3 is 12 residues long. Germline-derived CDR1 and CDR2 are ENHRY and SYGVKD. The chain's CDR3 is CAIRDRFSEQYF. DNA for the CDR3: TGTGCCATCAGGGACAGGTTTAGCGAGCAGTACTTC.

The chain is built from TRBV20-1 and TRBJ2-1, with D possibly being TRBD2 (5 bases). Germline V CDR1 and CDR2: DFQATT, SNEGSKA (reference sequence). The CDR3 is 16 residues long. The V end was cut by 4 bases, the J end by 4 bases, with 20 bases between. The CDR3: CSATPTAGPIYNEQFF. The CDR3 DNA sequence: TGCAGTGCTACCCCTACGGCGGGCCCTATATACAATGAGCAGTTCTTC.

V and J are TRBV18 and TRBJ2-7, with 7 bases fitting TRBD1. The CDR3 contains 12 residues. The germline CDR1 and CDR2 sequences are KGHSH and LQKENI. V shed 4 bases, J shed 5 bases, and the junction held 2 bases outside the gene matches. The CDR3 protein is CASSLGQHEQYF. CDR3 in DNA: TGTGCCAGCTCACTGGGACAGCACGAGCAGTACTTC.

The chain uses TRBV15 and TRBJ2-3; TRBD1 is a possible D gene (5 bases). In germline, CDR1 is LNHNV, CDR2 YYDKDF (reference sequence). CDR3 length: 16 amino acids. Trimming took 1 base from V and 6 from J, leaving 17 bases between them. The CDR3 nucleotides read TGTGCCACCAGCAGAGTGGCTCAGGGCCTCACGGATACGCAGTATTTT. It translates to CATSRVAQGLTDTQYF.

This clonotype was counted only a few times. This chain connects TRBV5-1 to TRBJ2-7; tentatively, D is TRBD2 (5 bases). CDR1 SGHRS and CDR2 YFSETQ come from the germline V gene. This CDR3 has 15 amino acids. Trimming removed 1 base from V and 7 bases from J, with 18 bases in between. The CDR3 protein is CASSLSVSTPGEQYF. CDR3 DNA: TGCGCCAGCAGCTTGTCGGTGAGCACTCCGGGGGAGCAGTACTTC.

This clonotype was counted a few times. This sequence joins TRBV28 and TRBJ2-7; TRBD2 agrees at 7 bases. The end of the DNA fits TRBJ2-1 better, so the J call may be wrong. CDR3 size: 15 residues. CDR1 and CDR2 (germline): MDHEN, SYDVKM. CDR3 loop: CASSLGGGRVNEQFF. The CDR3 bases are TGTGCCAGCAGTTTAGGGGGGGGTCGGGTCAATGAGCAGTTCTTC.

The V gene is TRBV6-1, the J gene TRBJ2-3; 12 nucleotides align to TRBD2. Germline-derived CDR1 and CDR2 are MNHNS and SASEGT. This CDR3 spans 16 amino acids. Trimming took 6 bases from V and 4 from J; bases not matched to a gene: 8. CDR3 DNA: TGTGCCAGCAGGGTTTCTAGCGGGGGGGCCCCAGATACGCAGTATTTT. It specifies CASRVSSGGAPDTQYF.